These 14 T cell receptor beta chains were all obtained from the same sample, sequenced in a study of OX40 agonist ivuxolimab in advanced cancers. The protocol was immunoSEQ multiplex PCR, while the TCRdb copy is restricted to in-frame clones and leaves out a portion. Of about 70,000 clones listed, 70% to 90% are singletons. Sequenced here: CD4+ or CD8+ T cells sorted from blood, sampled in a trial of the OX40 agonist ivuxolimab. The receptors shown here come from an adult with an advanced solid tumor such as melanoma, head and neck, liver or kidney cancer.

The chain has TRBV10-3 and TRBJ2-7; tentatively, D is TRBD1 (5 bases). CDR3 length equals 12 residues. The ends were cut back, 4 bases at V and 3 bases at J, with 7 bases in the middle. Germline CDR1 and CDR2: ENHRY and SYGVKD. DNA of the CDR3: TGTGCCATCAGTGTAACAGGCTACGAGCAGTACTTC. Its translation is CAISVTGYEQYF.

The chain combines TRBV6-6 with TRBJ1-1; D perhaps matches TRBD1 (6 bases). Germline CDR1 reads MNHNY; CDR2 reads SVGAGI (reference sequence). Trimming took 6 bases from V and 8 from J, leaving 19 bases between them. The CDR3 runs to 14 residues. CDR3 nucleotide sequence: TGTGCCAGCAGACCCGGTTCAGGGGTACCAGAAGCTTTCTTT. Its protein is CASRPGSGVPEAFF.

The V gene is TRBV11-2, the J gene TRBJ2-2; no clear D. In germline, CDR1 is SGHAT, CDR2 FQNNGV. The CDR3 covers 14 residues. Trimming cost V 1 base and J 6 bases, with 9 bases left between them. The CDR3: CASSLVLGPGELFF. The CDR3 bases are TGTGCCAGCAGCTTAGTTTTAGGGCCCGGGGAGCTGTTTTTT. Full variable domain (missing parts from reference TRBV11-2 and TRBJ2-2): EAGVAQSPRYKIIEKRQSVAFWCNPISGHATLYWYQQILGQGPKLLIQFQNNGVVDDSQLPKDRFSAERLKGVDSTLKIQPAKLEDSAVYLCASSLVLGPGELFFGEGSRLTVL.

This clone was recorded a few times. The chain carries TRBV6-6 and TRBJ1-6; no clear D gene. From germline, CDR1 is MNHNY and CDR2 SVGAGI (reference sequence). V was trimmed by 7 bases and J by 1 base, leaving 14 bases between them. The CDR3 covers 16 residues. CDR3 sequence (DNA): TGTGCCAGCATCACGGGGTTCTCTTCCTATAATTCACCCCTCCACTTT. It translates to CASITGFSSYNSPLHF.

The gene calls are TRBV18 and TRBJ1-3; D ambiguous. The CDR3 runs 14 residues. Trimming pared 2 bases from V and 4 bases from J, leaving 9 bases between. Germline V gives CDR1 KGHSH, CDR2 LQKENI. The CDR3 bases are TGTGCCAGCTCACCAGGGAGCGACGGAAACACCATATATTTT. Translation: CASSPGSDGNTIYF.

V usage is TRBV5-1 and J usage is TRBJ2-2; D ambiguous. From germline, CDR1 is SGHRS and CDR2 YFSETQ. The V gene lost 4 bases and the J gene lost 6 bases, with 25 bases spanning the gap. The CDR3 has 18 amino acids. The CDR3 bases are TGCGCCAGCAGCCCGCGGTCTCGGGTTAGCCAGAGTCCCGGGGAGCTGTTTTTT. It specifies CASSPRSRVSQSPGELFF.

This clone has just a few counts. The chain has TRBV19 and TRBJ2-1; 13 bases line up with TRBD2. The CDR3 consists of 15 residues. V dropped 5 bases and J dropped 6; count of bases not matched to a gene: 4. Germline V gene lookup returns CDR1 LNHDA and CDR2 SQIVND (reference sequence). CDR3 bases: TGTGCCAGTAGTGCGGGACTAGCGGGACCCAATGAGCAGTTCTTC. Translated, it gives CASSAGLAGPNEQFF.

This clone has a single count. The chain links TRBV19 to TRBJ2-7; 8 nucleotides agree with TRBD2. V dropped 6 bases and J dropped 5; count of bases not matched to a gene: 12. In germline, CDR1 is LNHDA, CDR2 SQIVND (reference sequence). This CDR3 contains 15 residues. The CDR3 spells CASRSAGGRQDEQYF. The CDR3 DNA is TGTGCCAGTAGATCTGCGGGGGGAAGGCAGGACGAGCAGTACTTC.

This chain joins TRBV10-3 and TRBJ2-1; the match to TRBD2 covers 14 bases. Germline loops: CDR1 ENHRY, CDR2 SYGVKD. The CDR3 runs 18 residues. The trim removed 4 bases at V and 4 bases at J, leaving 9 bases unmatched. The CDR3 region has the DNA TGTGCCATCAGTGCCGGGACTAGCGGGGGCGGTCGGTACAATGAGCAGTTCTTC. Its protein is CAISAGTSGGGRYNEQFF.

Comments on this clone: The junction shows a germline mismatch at one end, possibly a read error. The chain carries TRBV6-5 and TRBJ2-3; 12 bases match TRBD2. Germline-derived CDR1 and CDR2 are MNHEY and SVGAGI. The CDR3 is 15 amino acids. The CDR3: CAISDSTSGGDTQYF. CDR3 DNA sequence: TGTGCCATCAGTGACTCGACTAGCGGGGGAGATACGCAGTATTTT.

Notes on this clone: An end of the junction does not agree with germline; a read error may underlie this. This rearrangement joins TRBV5-1 to TRBJ2-2; D remains unclear. Germline CDR1 reads SGHRS; CDR2 reads YFSETQ. This CDR3 spans 15 amino acids. CDR3 sequence reads: CASGFDSGNTGELFF. CDR3 DNA: TGCGCCAGCGGCTTTGATTCAGGGAACACCGGGGAGCTGTTTTTT.

Notes on this clone: The junction and the germline gene differ at one end; a read error may be behind it. The chain couples TRBV12-5 to TRBJ2-4; 9 positions match TRBD1. The CDR3 runs 14 residues. The germline V gene has CDR1 LGHNT and CDR2 FRNRAP. CDR3 protein: CASGLGQGRDIQYF. The CDR3 DNA reads as TGTGCTAGTGGCTTGGGACAGGGACGGGACATTCAGTACTTC.

The rearrangement joins TRBV7-3 to TRBJ1-2, with TRBD1 matching 8 bases. This CDR3 has 13 amino acids. Germline loops: CDR1 SGHTA, CDR2 FQGTGA. The junction had 4 bases not matched to a gene; V was cut back by 5 bases and J by 5 bases. This CDR3 is CASSPGQGYGYTF. The CDR3 DNA sequence: TGTGCCAGCAGCCCCGGACAGGGTTATGGCTACACCTTC.

This chain uses TRBV2 with TRBJ1-1; the match to TRBD1 covers 9 bases. The V and J ends lost 6 bases and 5 bases, in that order; junction bases with no gene match: 7. The CDR3 is made up of 14 amino acids. Germline V gene lookup returns CDR1 SNHLY and CDR2 FYNNEI. The CDR3 DNA is TGTGCCAGCAGCACGGGACAGGGTAATACTGAAGCTTTCTTT. This encodes CASSTGQGNTEAFF.